This is a list of T cell receptor beta chains from one sample in a study of cytotoxic CD8 clonotypes in ibrutinib-treated CLL. Clones were read by immunoSEQ multiplex PCR, and TCRdb kept only the in-frame ones, dropping some. Of 250,000 to 350,000 clones in the sample, 60% to 80% were seen once. Sequencing was performed on PBMCs, taken at disease progression, from a patient treated with ibrutinib. The receptors stem from a human donor with chronic lymphocytic leukemia. Both conserved end residues are part of each CDR3. D genes are given only for firm matches. Clone size is stated in some rows and not others, as once, few, many or a class when expanded.

TRBD1	TRBV6-5	TRBJ1-1	.	CASSYSTGLGTEAFF	TGTGCCAGCAGTTACTCGACAGGGCTTGGCACTGAAGCTTTCTTT
.	TRBV30	TRBJ2-3	.	CAASTGAGPKDF	TGTGCCGCAAGTACAGGGGCGGGGCCAAAGGATTTT
TRBD1	TRBV13	TRBJ1-2	.	CASSTFDRGIYGYTF	TGTGCCAGCTCCACATTTGACAGGGGGATCTATGGCTACACCTTC
.	TRBV10-1	TRBJ2-3	once	CASSESRATDTQYF	TGCGCCAGCAGTGAGTCCAGGGCGACAGATACGCAGTATTTT
.	TRBV5-1	TRBJ2-1	.	CASSLDIGGEQFF	TGCGCCAGCAGCTTGGATATAGGCGGTGAGCAGTTCTTC
TRBD1	TRBV18	TRBJ1-3	.	CASSPPSGTGGIGNTIYF	TGTGCCAGCTCACCACCGAGCGGGACAGGGGGCATTGGAAACACCATATATTTT
.	TRBV4-3	TRBJ2-2	.	CASSQVLFFANTGELFF	TGCGCCAGCAGCCAAGTACTATTTTTCGCGAACACCGGGGAGCTGTTTTTT
TRBD2	TRBV7-9	TRBJ2-7	once	CASSLGTSWAYEQYF	TGTGCCAGCAGCTTAGGGACTAGCTGGGCCTACGAGCAGTACTTC
.	TRBV7-3	TRBJ1-1	few	CASSIKANTEAFF	TGTGCCAGCAGCATAAAAGCAAACACTGAAGCTTTCTTT
TRBD2	TRBV4-1	TRBJ2-7	.	CASSRGGSTSYEQYF	TGCGCCAGCAGCCGGGGCGGGAGTACCTCCTACGAGCAGTACTTC
.	TRBV5-1	TRBJ2-3	.	CASSLESGTDTQYF	TGCGCCAGCAGCTTGGAGTCCGGCACAGATACGCAGTATTTT
TRBD1	TRBV18	TRBJ1-1	few	CASSPGQGAAFF	TGTGCCAGCTCACCGGGACAGGGGGCGGCTTTCTTT
TRBD2	TRBV28	TRBJ2-7	.	CASSITGLDATYEQYF	TGTGCCAGCAGCATAACGGGACTAGACGCAACTTACGAGCAGTACTTC
.	TRBV6-5	TRBJ2-1	few	CASTHNEQFF	TGTGCCAGCACCCACAATGAGCAGTTCTTC
TRBD1	TRBV18	TRBJ2-4	.	CASSPDRVGIQYF	TGTGCCAGCTCCCCGGACAGGGTGGGCATTCAGTACTTC
.	TRBV28	TRBJ2-5	.	CASGLGQTRQETQYF	TGTGCCAGCGGCCTCGGACAGACTCGCCAAGAGACCCAGTACTTC
TRBD1	TRBV9	TRBJ2-7	.	CASRDRGRLDKYEQYF	TGTGCCAGCAGAGACAGGGGGCGCCTTGACAAATACGAGCAGTACTTC
TRBD1	TRBV6-1	TRBJ1-5	few	CASSEDNRGRHQPQHF	TGTGCCAGCAGTGAAGACAACAGGGGGCGGCATCAGCCCCAGCATTTT
.	TRBV29-1	TRBJ1-2	few	CSVITDAVNYGYTF	TGCAGCGTTATTACGGACGCCGTTAACTATGGCTACACCTTC
TRBD2	TRBV6-6	TRBJ2-7	.	CASSYSGTTYEQYF	TGTGCCAGCAGTTACTCCGGGACTACCTACGAGCAGTACTTC
.	TRBV7-2	TRBJ2-5	.	CASSFLRRRQETQYF	TGTGCCAGCAGCTTTCTTCGGCGGAGGCAAGAGACCCAGTACTTC
.	TRBV5-1	TRBJ1-1	.	CASSLPGVTEAFF	TGCGCCAGCAGCCTTCCAGGGGTGACTGAAGCTTTCTTT
.	TRBV19	TRBJ1-5	.	CASSIDPSSAPQHF	TGTGCCAGTAGTATAGATCCTAGTTCGGCGCCCCAGCATTTT
.	TRBV18	TRBJ1-4	few	CASHGNEKLFF	TGTGCCAGCCACGGGAATGAAAAACTGTTTTTT
TRBD2	TRBV11-2	TRBJ2-5	.	CASSFLRGGTQETQYF	TGTGCCAGCAGCTTCCTCCGCGGGGGGACACAAGAGACCCAGTACTTC
.	TRBV9	TRBJ2-3	.	CASSVVVTDTQYF	TGTGCCAGCAGCGTAGTGGTCACAGATACGCAGTATTTT
TRBD2	TRBV9	TRBJ2-1	.	CASSVVSGIDNEQFF	TGTGCCAGCAGCGTAGTGAGCGGGATTGACAATGAGCAGTTCTTC
.	TRBV5-1	TRBJ2-5	.	CASSLTGEETQYF	TGCGCCAGCAGCTTGACGGGAGAAGAGACCCAGTACTTC
.	TRBV2	TRBJ1-3	.	CASSAPGSGSGNTIYF	TGTGCCAGCAGTGCACCGGGTTCTGGCTCTGGAAACACCATATATTTT
.	TRBV5-6	TRBJ2-7	.	CASSSNYEQYF	TGTGCCAGCAGCTCGAACTACGAGCAGTACTTC
.	TRBV5-1	TRBJ2-5	.	CASSLGVQETQYF	TGCGCCAGTTCACTCGGTGTCCAAGAGACCCAGTACTTC
.	TRBV6-5	TRBJ2-4	once	CASSSPGGGRYF	TGTGCCAGCAGTTCCCCCGGTGGTGGTCGGTACTTC
.	TRBV7-6	TRBJ2-5	once	CASSVQQETQYF	TGTGCCAGCAGCGTACAGCAAGAGACCCAGTACTTC
.	TRBV6-5	TRBJ1-2	.	CASSYTAGPFYGYTF	TGTGCCAGCAGTTACACAGCGGGGCCCTTCTATGGCTACACCTTC
TRBD2	TRBV25-1	TRBJ2-6	once	CASSVPSGSSGANVLTF	TGTGCCAGCAGTGTGCCTAGCGGGAGCTCTGGGGCCAACGTCCTGACTTTC
TRBD2	TRBV6-5	TRBJ2-7	.	CASSIIAGVFSEQYF	TGTGCCAGCAGTATAATAGCGGGAGTCTTTTCCGAGCAGTACTTC
TRBD1	TRBV5-1	TRBJ2-7	.	CASSSQVTGGAQDEQYF	TGCGCCAGCAGCTCCCAAGTAACAGGGGGCGCGCAGGACGAGCAGTACTTC
.	TRBV7-6	TRBJ1-4	few	CASSLVPAATNEKLFF	TGTGCCAGCAGCTTGGTCCCAGCTGCAACTAATGAAAAACTGTTTTTT
.	TRBV7-3	TRBJ2-1	.	CASSLTWGQSNEQFF	TGTGCCAGCAGCTTAACGTGGGGCCAAAGCAATGAGCAGTTCTTC
TRBD1	TRBV12-5	TRBJ2-7	few	CASGLGQGYEQYF	TGTGCTAGTGGTTTGGGACAGGGGTACGAGCAGTACTTC
TRBD1	TRBV2	TRBJ2-5	.	CASSADRARQETQYF	TGTGCCAGCAGTGCGGACAGGGCGAGACAAGAGACCCAGTACTTC
.	TRBV4-1	TRBJ2-1	.	CASSPRDEQFF	TGCGCCAGCAGCCCACGGGATGAGCAGTTCTTC
.	TRBV4-1	TRBJ2-2	.	CASSQPGPGELFF	TGCGCCAGCAGCCAACCAGGGCCGGGGGAGCTGTTTTTT
.	TRBV27	TRBJ2-7	once	CASSYGRTSYEQYF	TGTGCCAGCAGTTATGGCAGAACTTCCTACGAGCAGTACTTC
.	TRBV11-2	TRBJ2-7	.	CASSSGAHSGAYEQYF	TGTGCCAGCAGCTCCGGGGCACACTCAGGAGCCTACGAGCAGTACTTC
.	TRBV6-5	TRBJ1-2	.	CASSYGARFYGYTF	TGTGCCAGCAGTTATGGTGCGAGGTTTTATGGCTACACCTTC
.	TRBV2	TRBJ1-2	.	CASSDPVWGYTF	TGTGCCAGCAGTGACCCAGTGTGGGGCTACACCTTC
.	TRBV2	TRBJ1-2	.	CASTERATAYGYTF	TGTGCCAGCACCGAACGGGCGACAGCGTATGGCTACACCTTC
TRBD1	TRBV19	TRBJ2-4	.	CASRRTGGGNIQYF	TGTGCCAGTAGGAGAACAGGGGGCGGAAACATTCAGTACTTC
.	TRBV5-1	TRBJ2-3	.	CASSFGGMRTDTQYF	TGCGCCAGCAGCTTCGGGGGTATGCGCACAGATACGCAGTATTTT
.	TRBV18	TRBJ1-1	.	CASSPSRGLFEAFF	TGTGCCAGCTCACCTTCTCGGGGGCTATTTGAAGCTTTCTTT
.	TRBV9	TRBJ1-5	.	CASSVAEGQPQHF	TGTGCCAGCAGCGTAGCTGAGGGTCAGCCCCAGCATTTT
.	TRBV27	TRBJ2-7	few	CASSTLDESFEQYF	TGTGCCAGCAGCACATTGGACGAGTCCTTCGAGCAGTACTTC
TRBD2	TRBV29-1	TRBJ2-1	.	CSVVPASGAPLSYNEQFF	TGCAGCGTGGTCCCGGCTAGCGGGGCCCCCCTTTCCTACAATGAGCAGTTCTTC
.	TRBV9	TRBJ1-1	.	CASSVVGNSEAFF	TGTGCCAGCAGCGTAGTTGGGAATTCTGAAGCTTTCTTT
.	TRBV21-1	TRBJ2-7	.	CASSNDRVTYEQYF	TGTGCCAGCAGCAACGACAGGGTAACCTACGAGCAGTACTTC
TRBD1	TRBV9	TRBJ2-7	few	CASSVGTGAYEQYF	TGTGCCAGCAGCGTAGGGACAGGGGCCTACGAGCAGTACTTC